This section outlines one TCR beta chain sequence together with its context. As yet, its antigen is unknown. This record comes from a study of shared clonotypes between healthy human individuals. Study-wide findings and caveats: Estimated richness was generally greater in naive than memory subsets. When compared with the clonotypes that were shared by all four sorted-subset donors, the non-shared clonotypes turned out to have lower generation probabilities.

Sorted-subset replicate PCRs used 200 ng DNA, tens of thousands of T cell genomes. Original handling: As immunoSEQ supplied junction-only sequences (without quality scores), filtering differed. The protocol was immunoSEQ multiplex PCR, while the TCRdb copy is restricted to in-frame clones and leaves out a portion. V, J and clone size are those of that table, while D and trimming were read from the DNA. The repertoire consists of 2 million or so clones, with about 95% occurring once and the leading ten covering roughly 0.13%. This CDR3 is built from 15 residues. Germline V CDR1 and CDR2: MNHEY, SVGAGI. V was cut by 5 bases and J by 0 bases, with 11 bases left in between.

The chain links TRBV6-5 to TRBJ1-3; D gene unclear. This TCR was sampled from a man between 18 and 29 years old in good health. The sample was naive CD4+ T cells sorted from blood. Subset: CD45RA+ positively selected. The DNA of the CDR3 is TGTGCCAGCAGTGGGAAACACCACTCTGGAAACACCATATATTTT. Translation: CASSGKHHSGNTIYF.